These 30 T cell receptor beta chains were all obtained from the same sample, sequenced in a study of control samples from healthy donors and cancer patients. Clones were sequenced by immunoSEQ multiplex PCR, and TCRdb holds only the in-frame ones, with some missing. The sample holds around 100,000 clones, 70% to 90% seen once. Input material: blood. The receptors derive from a man aged 30 to 45 in good health.

This rearrangement joins TRBV25-1 to TRBJ2-7; a possible D gene is TRBD2 (6 bases). The CDR3 runs to 13 residues. Germline V gene data show CDR1 as MGHDK and CDR2 as SYGVNS. V lost 4 bases and J lost 7, with 14 bases in between. The CDR3 reads CASSVLGAGEQYF. The CDR3 DNA reads TGTGCCAGCAGTGTTCTCGGGGCGGGGGAGCAGTACTTC.

This clone was seen once. V gene TRBV18 combines with J gene TRBJ2-1, with TRBD2 matching over 10 bases. Germline CDR1 is KGHSH and CDR2 is LQKENI. Trimming cost V 2 bases and J 5 bases; bases outside gene matches: 3. CDR3 length: 15 amino acids. For the CDR3, the DNA is TGTGCCAGCTCACCAGGTAGCGGGAGGAACAATGAGCAGTTCTTC. As protein: CASSPGSGRNNEQFF.

The V call is TRBV7-8, the J call TRBJ2-3; 8 positions agree with TRBD2. The length of the CDR3 is 16 residues. Germline CDR1 SGHVS, CDR2 FQNEAQ. V was clipped by 5 bases and J by 1 base; unmatched bases: 8. The DNA of the CDR3 is TGTGCCAGCAGCCCGCCTCTGCGGGAGGGCACAGATACGCAGTATTTT. Protein: CASSPPLREGTDTQYF.

About this clone: The junction does not match germline at one end; this may be a read error. This chain connects TRBV27 to TRBJ2-3; 7 bases align to TRBD2. Per the germline V gene, CDR1 is MNHEY and CDR2 is SMNVEV (reference sequence). This CDR3 contains 16 residues. CDR3 DNA sequence: TGTGCCAGCAGTTTGACGGGACTATCGGTGACAGCTACGCAGTATTTT. As protein: CASSLTGLSVTATQYF.

The rearrangement joins TRBV7-3 to TRBJ2-2; either TRBD1 or TRBD2 may fit D (5 bases each). V was clipped by 1 base and J by 1 base, with 13 bases between them. The CDR3 runs to 17 residues. Germline CDR1 reads SGHTA; CDR2 reads FQGTGA. The CDR3 nucleotides are TGTGCCAGCAGCTTAAATTATGGGGGAATGAACACCGGGGAGCTGTTTTTT. It yields the protein CASSLNYGGMNTGELFF. Using reference TRBV7-3 and TRBJ2-2 for the parts outside the CDR3, the full variable domain is GAGVSQTPSNKVTEKGKYVELRCDPISGHTALYWYRQSLGQGPEFLIYFQGTGAADDSGLPNDRFFAVRPEGSVSTLKIQRTERGDSAVYLCASSLNYGGMNTGELFFGEGSRLTVL.

The chain joins TRBV11-2 to TRBJ2-5, with a possible D match to TRBD1 (5 bases). This CDR3 has 14 amino acids. V lost 1 base to trimming and J lost 3 bases, with 9 bases between them. Germline V gene data show CDR1 as SGHAT and CDR2 as FQNNGV. Here the CDR3 reads CASSLAPREETQYF. In nucleotides, the CDR3 is TGTGCCAGCAGCTTAGCCCCCAGGGAAGAGACCCAGTACTTC.

The chain is built from TRBV11-2 and TRBJ1-1; D unclear. The CDR3 has 14 amino acids. Trimming stripped 0 bases from V and 4 bases from J, with 9 bases between. CDR1 is SGHAT, CDR2 FQNNGV, per germline. In DNA form, the CDR3 reads TGTGCCAGCAGCTTAGATGGGGTTAGCACTGAAGCTTTCTTT. It specifies CASSLDGVSTEAFF.

This clone was seen a single time. The gene calls are TRBV11-2 and TRBJ2-2, with 9 bases lining up with TRBD1. Germline CDR1 reads SGHAT; CDR2 reads FQNNGV. V lost 8 bases and J lost 2; bases outside the gene matches: 6. The CDR3 spans 15 residues. CDR3 bases: TGTGCCAGCCAGCGGACAGGGGCAAACACCGGGGAGCTGTTTTTT. Translation gives CASQRTGANTGELFF.

V usage is TRBV29-1 and J usage is TRBJ1-2; D remains ambiguous. The CDR3 runs 11 residues. Trimming took off 6 bases at V and 8 bases at J, with 13 bases between the two ends. The germline gives CDR1 SQVTM, CDR2 ANQGSEA. CDR3 in DNA: TGCAGCGTCCTGACCGGGTGGGGCTACACCTTC. It is translated as CSVLTGWGYTF.

This clone counts as medium-sized. V gene TRBV7-8 combines with J gene TRBJ1-2; unclear D gene. V gave up 2 bases and J gave up 2 bases, with 6 bases separating them. The germline V gene has CDR1 SGHVS and CDR2 FQNEAQ. CDR3 length: 13 residues. CDR3 residues: CASSLSENYGYTF. In nucleotides, the CDR3 is TGTGCCAGCAGCTTATCTGAGAACTATGGCTACACCTTC.

This chain joins TRBV27 and TRBJ1-4; D gene uncertain. The germline V gene has CDR1 MNHEY and CDR2 SMNVEV (reference sequence). V was clipped by 2 bases and J by 7 bases, with 8 bases between them. The CDR3 contains 13 residues. CDR3 sequence (DNA): TGTGCCAGCAGTTTAGGGATGACTGAAAAACTGTTTTTT. The encoded protein is CASSLGMTEKLFF.

CDR3 sequence reads: CAIRNTPGLAYEQYF. For the CDR3, the DNA is TGTGCCATCAGGAATACACCGGGACTCGCCTACGAGCAGTACTTC. This chain connects TRBV10-3 to TRBJ2-7; a possible D gene is TRBD2 (6 bases). CDR1 is ENHRY and CDR2 is SYGVKD in the germline V gene. This CDR3 region has 15 residues. With 6 bases removed from V and 2 bases from J, the gap between germline ends came to 17 bases.

This clone has only one observation. The rearrangement uses TRBV11-2 and TRBJ2-5; 9 bases map to TRBD1. Germline V lookup: CDR1 SGHAT, CDR2 FQNNGV. The CDR3 covers 15 residues. The V segment lost 4 bases and the J segment 4 bases; nucleotides outside the gene matches: 7. CDR3 loop: CASSYGQGSVETQYF. The DNA for the CDR3 is TGTGCCAGCAGCTACGGACAGGGGAGTGTAGAGACCCAGTACTTC.

The rearrangement links TRBV6-4 to TRBJ2-2; 10 bases match TRBD2. The CDR3 has 17 residues. V shed 6 bases and J 7 bases; nucleotides not matched to a gene: 14. Germline loops: CDR1 MRHNA, CDR2 SNTAGT. The DNA for the CDR3 is TGTGCCAGCAGCCGCGGATTACTAGCGGGACGAATCGGGGAGCTGTTTTTT. As protein: CASSRGLLAGRIGELFF.

This clone was seen a few times. The genes are TRBV7-3 and TRBJ2-2; D gene uncertain. The V gene's germline CDR1 is SGHTA and CDR2 FQGTGA. Trimming pared 2 bases from V and 0 bases from J, leaving 4 bases between. This CDR3 comprises 14 residues. The CDR3 reads CASSLSTNTGELFF. The CDR3 DNA is TGTGCCAGCAGCTTATCTACGAACACCGGGGAGCTGTTTTTT.

In its sample, this clone was seen a few times. This chain connects TRBV19 to TRBJ1-5, with 7 bases aligning to TRBD1. Germline V gene lookup returns CDR1 LNHDA and CDR2 SQIVND (reference sequence). Trimming took 5 bases from V and 5 from J; bases not matched to a gene: 6. CDR3 length: 14 residues. The CDR3 reads CASSWTGGDQPQHF. The CDR3 coding sequence is TGTGCCAGTAGTTGGACAGGAGGCGATCAGCCCCAGCATTTT.

The chain has TRBV19 and TRBJ2-7, with D tentatively TRBD2 (6 bases). Per germline, CDR1 LNHDA and CDR2 SQIVND (reference sequence). This CDR3 is 15 amino acids long. The V gene lost 5 bases and the J gene lost 3 bases, with 17 bases spanning the gap. CDR3 in amino acids: CASSLSGTPFYEQYF. CDR3 sequence (DNA): TGTGCCAGTAGTCTCTCCGGGACTCCTTTCTACGAGCAGTACTTC.

The gene calls are TRBV6-2 or TRBV6-3 and TRBJ2-1, with D perhaps matching TRBD2 (7 bases). CDR3 length equals 13 residues. Trimming cost V 0 bases and J 8 bases, with 8 bases left between them. In germline, CDR1 is MNHEY, CDR2 SVGEGT. CDR3 in amino acids: CASSYSRGHEQFF. The CDR3 coding sequence is TGTGCCAGCAGTTACTCGCGGGGGCATGAGCAGTTCTTC.

This chain uses TRBV24-1 with TRBJ1-5; the D gene is possibly TRBD1 (5 bases). The CDR3 extends over 15 amino acids. V dropped 9 bases and J dropped 2 bases, with 16 bases sitting between them. Germline assignment: CDR1 KGHDR and CDR2 SFDVKD. The CDR3 region has the DNA TGTGCCACCCGGGCGGGGGGGGATGGCAATCAGCCCCAGCATTTT. Translating it yields CATRAGGDGNQPQHF.

V is TRBV9 and J is TRBJ1-5; D is uncertain. This CDR3 is 14 amino acids long. CDR1 is SGDLS, CDR2 YYNGEE, per germline. V was shortened by 1 base and J by 9 bases, with 14 bases between the two germline ends. For the CDR3, the DNA is TGTGCCAGCAGCGTAACGGACGGCTCGGTGCCCCAGCATTTT. This translates into CASSVTDGSVPQHF. Together with reference TRBV9 and TRBJ1-5, the CDR3 gives the full variable domain: DSGVTQTPKHLITATGQRVTLRCSPRSGDLSVYWYQQSLDQGLQFLIQYYNGEERAKGNILERFSAQQFPDLHSELNLSSLELGDSALYFCASSVTDGSVPQHFGDGTRLSIL.

V gene TRBV2 combines with J gene TRBJ2-3, with 7 bases identical to TRBD2. Trimming at V came to 9 bases and at J to 6 bases, leaving 9 bases not matched to a gene. The CDR3 runs 13 residues. In germline, CDR1 is SNHLY, CDR2 FYNNEI. The CDR3: CARKKGREDTQYF. The CDR3 bases are TGTGCCAGGAAAAAAGGGAGGGAGGATACGCAGTATTTT. Complete variable domain (other parts from reference TRBV2 and TRBJ2-3): EPEVTQTPSHQVTQMGQEVILRCVPISNHLYFYWYRQILGQKVEFLVSFYNNEISEKSEIFDDQFSVERPDGSNFTLKIRSTKLEDSAMYFCARKKGREDTQYFGPGTRLTVL.

This chain connects TRBV12-3 or TRBV12-4 to TRBJ2-7, with TRBD1 as a possible D gene (5 bases). This CDR3 is 12 amino acids long. V lost 6 bases and J lost 3, with 9 bases in between. The CDR3 bases are TGTGCCAGCAGCAAAGGGGTCTACGAGCAGTACTTC. It encodes CASSKGVYEQYF.

The chain employs TRBV24-1 and TRBJ2-3; D call uncertain. The germline V gene has CDR1 KGHDR and CDR2 SFDVKD. This CDR3 comprises 19 residues. V shed 1 base and J shed 0 bases, with 19 bases lying between them. The CDR3 region has the DNA TGTGCCACCAGTGATTTTGGGCCTTCTATGACCGCGAGCACAGATACGCAGTATTTT. Protein product: CATSDFGPSMTASTDTQYF.

The chain has TRBV27 and TRBJ2-1, with D possibly being TRBD2 (5 bases). There are 15 residues in the CDR3. The ends were cut back, 5 bases at V and 5 bases at J, with 16 bases in the middle. The V gene's germline CDR1 is MNHEY and CDR2 SMNVEV (reference sequence). The CDR3 is CASSPGTGFHNEQFF. In nucleotides, the CDR3 is TGTGCCAGCAGTCCGGGAACGGGATTCCACAATGAGCAGTTCTTC.

The J gene is TRBJ1-2, the V gene TRBV5-6; 7 positions agree with TRBD1. J lost 3 bases, V lost 3 bases, and 8 bases had no gene match. The CDR3 has 15 residues. Germline values: CDR1 SGHDT, CDR2 YYEEEE. This CDR3 is CASSYNTGEDYGYTF. DNA for the CDR3: TGTGCCAGCAGCTATAATACAGGGGAGGACTATGGCTACACCTTC.

The chain combines TRBV7-2 with TRBJ2-7, with D possibly TRBD1 on 6 matching bases. Deletions cut 4 bases from V and 0 bases from J, with 10 bases between. Germline V gives CDR1 SGHTA, CDR2 FQGNSA. CDR3 size: 14 residues. The DNA for the CDR3 is TGTGCCAGCAGCTCGACAGGTAACTCCTACGAGCAGTACTTC. Translation gives CASSSTGNSYEQYF.

The chain links TRBV6-4 to TRBJ2-3; 10 bases map to TRBD2. V lost 3 bases, J lost 5 bases, and 11 bases stayed unmatched. Germline values: CDR1 MRHNA, CDR2 SNTAGT. The CDR3 spans 17 residues. CDR3 nucleotide sequence: TGTGCCAGCAGTGAGCGTTTTCGGACTAGCGGTGTAGATACGCAGTATTTT. Translating it yields CASSERFRTSGVDTQYF.

This chain links TRBV23-1 with TRBJ2-7; possible D gene TRBD1, 5 bases. TRBV23-1 is annotated as an ORF whose role is uncertain. Deletions cut 4 bases from V and 3 bases from J, with 19 bases between. The CDR3 runs 16 residues. In DNA form, the CDR3 reads TGCGCCAGCAGTCGTCTCGACTCAGGGAATAACTACGAGCAGTACTTC. Its translation is CASSRLDSGNNYEQYF.

The table lists this clone with a few counts. Other DNA sequences in the sample encode the same CDR3. This rearrangement joins TRBV5-5 to TRBJ2-1; the match to TRBD1 covers 7 bases. Germline V gene sequence: CDR1 SGHKS, CDR2 YYEKEE (reference sequence). V gave up 0 bases and J gave up 0 bases; unmatched junction bases: 6. This CDR3 is built from 17 residues. The CDR3 here is CASSLVGAGGSYNEQFF. The CDR3 nucleotides read TGTGCCAGCAGCTTGGTTGGGGCAGGGGGCTCCTACAATGAGCAGTTCTTC. Full variable domain (missing parts from reference TRBV5-5 and TRBJ2-1): DAGVTQSPTHLIKTRGQQVTLRCSPISGHKSVSWYQQVLGQGPQFIFQYYEKEERGRGNFPDRFSARQFPNYSSELNVNALLLGDSALYLCASSLVGAGGSYNEQFFGPGTRLTVL.

This clone has only one observation. The V call is TRBV5-4, the J call TRBJ2-5, with 9 bases fitting TRBD2. The trim removed 1 base at V and 3 bases at J, leaving 4 bases unmatched. Germline lookup yields CDR1 SGHNT and CDR2 YYREEE (reference sequence). The CDR3 is made up of 15 amino acids. Here the CDR3 reads CASSLRLAGEETQYF. The CDR3 region has the DNA TGTGCCAGCAGCTTGCGTTTAGCGGGAGAAGAGACCCAGTACTTC.